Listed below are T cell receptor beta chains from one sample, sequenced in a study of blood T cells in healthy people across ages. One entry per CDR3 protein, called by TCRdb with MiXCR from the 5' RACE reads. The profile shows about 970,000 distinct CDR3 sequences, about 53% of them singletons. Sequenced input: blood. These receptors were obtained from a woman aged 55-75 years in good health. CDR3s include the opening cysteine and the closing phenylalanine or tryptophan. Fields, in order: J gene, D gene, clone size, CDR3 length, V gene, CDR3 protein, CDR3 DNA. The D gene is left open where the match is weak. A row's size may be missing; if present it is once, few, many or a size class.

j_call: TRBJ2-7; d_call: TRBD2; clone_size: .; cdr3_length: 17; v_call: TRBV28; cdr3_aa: CASSSYGLAGVSYEQYF; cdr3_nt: TGTGCCAGCAGTTCATACGGACTAGCGGGAGTCTCCTACGAGCAGTACTTC
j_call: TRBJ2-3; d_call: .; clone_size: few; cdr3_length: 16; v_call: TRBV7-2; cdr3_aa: CASSLMGGASTDTQYF; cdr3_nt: TGTGCCAGCAGCTTAATGGGCGGGGCTAGCACAGATACGCAGTATTTT
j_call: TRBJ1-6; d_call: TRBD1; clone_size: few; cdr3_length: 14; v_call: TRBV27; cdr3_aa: CASSPDRGPSPLHF; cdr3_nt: TGTGCCAGCAGTCCTGACAGGGGGCCTTCACCCCTCCACTTT
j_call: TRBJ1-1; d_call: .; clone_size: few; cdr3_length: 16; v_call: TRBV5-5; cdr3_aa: CASSLEARGTNTEAFF; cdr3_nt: TGTGCCAGCAGCTTGGAGGCCCGGGGGACCAACACTGAAGCTTTCTTT
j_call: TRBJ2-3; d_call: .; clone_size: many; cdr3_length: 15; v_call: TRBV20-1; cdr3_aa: CSASLALRLADTQYF; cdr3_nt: TGCAGTGCCTCCCTAGCGCTCCGCCTCGCAGATACGCAGTATTTT
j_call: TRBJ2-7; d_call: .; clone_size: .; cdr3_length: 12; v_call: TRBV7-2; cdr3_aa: CASGSVSDEQYF; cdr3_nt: TGTGCCAGCGGTAGCGTCTCCGACGAGCAGTACTTC
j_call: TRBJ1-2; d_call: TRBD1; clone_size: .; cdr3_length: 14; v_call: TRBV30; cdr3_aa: CAWAQGRGNYGYTF; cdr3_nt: TGTGCCTGGGCACAGGGGCGGGGTAACTATGGCTACACCTTC
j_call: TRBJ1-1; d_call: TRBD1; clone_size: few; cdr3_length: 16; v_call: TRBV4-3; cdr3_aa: CASTDQQGGMNTEAFF; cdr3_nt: TGCGCCAGCACCGACCAGCAGGGGGGTATGAACACTGAAGCTTTCTTT
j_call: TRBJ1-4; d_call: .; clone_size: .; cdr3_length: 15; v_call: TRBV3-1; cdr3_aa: CASSQLPGTYEKLFF; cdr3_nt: TGTGCCAGCAGCCAACTTCCCGGGACCTATGAAAAACTGTTTTTT
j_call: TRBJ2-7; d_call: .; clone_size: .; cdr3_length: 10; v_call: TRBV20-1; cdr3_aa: CSALTGEQYF; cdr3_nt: TGCAGTGCTTTAACAGGGGAGCAGTACTTC
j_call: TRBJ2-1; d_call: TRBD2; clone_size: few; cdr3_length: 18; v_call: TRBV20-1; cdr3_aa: CSARESGTSGSFYNEQFF; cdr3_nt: TGCAGTGCTAGAGAATCCGGGACTAGCGGGAGTTTCTACAATGAGCAGTTCTTC
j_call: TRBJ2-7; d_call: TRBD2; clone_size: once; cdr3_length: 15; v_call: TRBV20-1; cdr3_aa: CSARAGTSGIYEQYF; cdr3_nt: TGCAGTGCTAGGGCCGGGACTAGCGGGATTTACGAGCAGTACTTC
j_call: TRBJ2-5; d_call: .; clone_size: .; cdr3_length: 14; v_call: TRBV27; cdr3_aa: CASSPRVLGETQYF; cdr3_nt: TGCGCCAGCAGCCCCCGTGTACTAGGGGAGACCCAGTACTTC
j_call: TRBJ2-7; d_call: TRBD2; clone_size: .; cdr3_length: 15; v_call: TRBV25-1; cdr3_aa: CASSAWTSGFYEQYF; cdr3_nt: TGTGCCAGCAGTGCGTGGACTAGCGGATTTTACGAGCAGTACTTC
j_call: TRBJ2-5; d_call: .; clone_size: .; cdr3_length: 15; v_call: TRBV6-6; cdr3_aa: CATSAGQNLQETQYF; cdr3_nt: TGTGCCACCTCGGCGGGACAGAATCTACAAGAGACCCAGTACTTC
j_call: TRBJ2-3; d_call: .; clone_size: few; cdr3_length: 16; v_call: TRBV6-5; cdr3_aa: CASSYTKQDSTDTQYF; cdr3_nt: TGTGCCAGCAGTTACACGAAGCAGGATAGCACAGATACGCAGTATTTT
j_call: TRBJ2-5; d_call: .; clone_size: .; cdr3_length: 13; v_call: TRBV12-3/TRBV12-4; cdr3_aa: CASSGEVGLVRYF; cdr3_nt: TGTGCCAGCAGTGGAGAGGTCGGACTGGTCCGGTACTTC
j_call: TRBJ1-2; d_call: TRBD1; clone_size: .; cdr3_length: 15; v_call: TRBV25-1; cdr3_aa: CASSESLGTGDGYTF; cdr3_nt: TGTGCCAGCAGTGAAAGTCTTGGGACAGGGGATGGCTACACCTTC
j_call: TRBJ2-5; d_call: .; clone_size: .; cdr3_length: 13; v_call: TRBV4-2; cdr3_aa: CAGTSTGIETQYF; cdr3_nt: TGTGCCGGCACGAGCACGGGGATAGAGACCCAGTACTTC
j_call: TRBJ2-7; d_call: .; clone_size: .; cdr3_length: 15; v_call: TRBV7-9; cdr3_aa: CASSLGPKPSYEQYF; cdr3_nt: TGTGCCAGCAGCCTCGGCCCCAAACCATCCTACGAGCAGTACTTC
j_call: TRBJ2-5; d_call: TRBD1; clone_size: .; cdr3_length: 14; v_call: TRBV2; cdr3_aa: CASSVWTGSYEQYF; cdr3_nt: TGTGCCAGCAGTGTTTGGACAGGGTCTTATGAGCAGTACTTC
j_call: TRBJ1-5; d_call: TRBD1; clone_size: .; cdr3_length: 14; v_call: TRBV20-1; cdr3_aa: CSASAPGTDQPQHF; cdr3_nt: TGCAGTGCTAGTGCCCCCGGGACAGATCAGCCCCAGCATTTT
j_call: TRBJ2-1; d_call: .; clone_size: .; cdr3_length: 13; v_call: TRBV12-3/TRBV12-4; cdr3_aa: CASRDYSYNEQFF; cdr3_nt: TGTGCCAGCAGGGACTACTCCTACAATGAGCAGTTCTTC
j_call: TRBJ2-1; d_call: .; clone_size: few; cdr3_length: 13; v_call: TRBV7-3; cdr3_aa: CASSLIPFDEQFF; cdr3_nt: TGTGCCAGCAGCTTAATCCCCTTCGATGAGCAGTTCTTC
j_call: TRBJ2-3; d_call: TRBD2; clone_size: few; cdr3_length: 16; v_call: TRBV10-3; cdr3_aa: CAISESLAGGKDTQYF; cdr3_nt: TGTGCCATCAGTGAGTCACTAGCGGGAGGGAAAGATACGCAGTATTTT
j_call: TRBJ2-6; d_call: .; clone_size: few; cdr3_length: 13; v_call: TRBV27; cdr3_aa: CASSFGLVNVLTF; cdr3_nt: TGTGCCAGCAGTTTTGGGTTGGTCAACGTCCTGACTTTC
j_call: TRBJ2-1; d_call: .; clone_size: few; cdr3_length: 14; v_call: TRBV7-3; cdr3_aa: CASSPGAPYNEQFF; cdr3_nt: TGTGCCAGCAGCCCGGGAGCCCCCTACAATGAGCAGTTCTTC
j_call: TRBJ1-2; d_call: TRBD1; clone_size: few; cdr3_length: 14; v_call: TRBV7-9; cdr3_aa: CASSIGQGNYGYTF; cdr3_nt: TGTGCCAGCAGCATTGGACAGGGTAACTATGGCTACACCTTC
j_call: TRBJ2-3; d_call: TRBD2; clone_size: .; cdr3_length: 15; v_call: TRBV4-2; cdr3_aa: CASSQILAEAGTQYF; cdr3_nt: TGTGCCAGCAGCCAAATACTAGCGGAGGCTGGCACGCAGTATTTT
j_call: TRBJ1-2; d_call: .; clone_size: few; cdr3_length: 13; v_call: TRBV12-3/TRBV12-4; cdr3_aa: CASSPQTVRGYTF; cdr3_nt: TGTGCCAGCAGCCCCCAAACGGTCCGGGGCTACACCTTC
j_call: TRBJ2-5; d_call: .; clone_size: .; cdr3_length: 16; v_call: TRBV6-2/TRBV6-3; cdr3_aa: CASSYYLGRGQETQYF; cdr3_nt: TGTGCCAGCAGTTATTATCTGGGACGAGGCCAAGAGACCCAGTACTTC
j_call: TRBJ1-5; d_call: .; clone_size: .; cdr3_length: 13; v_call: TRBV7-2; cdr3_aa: CASSLERGQPQHF; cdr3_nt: TGTGCCAGCAGCTTAGAGCGTGGCCAGCCCCAGCATTTT
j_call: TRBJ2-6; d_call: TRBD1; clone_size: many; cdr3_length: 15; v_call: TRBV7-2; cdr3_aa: CASSPRGPGANVLTF; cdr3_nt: TGTGCCAGCAGTCCAAGGGGGCCTGGGGCCAACGTCCTGACTTTC